Each of the 8 T cell receptor beta chains below was sequenced from the same sample in a study of shared clonotypes between healthy human individuals. Only in-frame clones appear in the TCRdb table, and some are missing; sequencing was by immunoSEQ multiplex PCR. The top ten clones hold more than 0.95% of a sample with some 2 million clones, over 85% of them seen once. It was CD45RO-negative cells, positively selected for CCR7, that made up naive CD8 cells, with terminally differentiated effector memory CD45RA+ cells excluded. The sample comprised naive CD8+ T cells sorted from blood. All receptors come from a man between 18 and 35 years old in good health.

This sequence joins TRBV4-1 and TRBJ2-5, with D perhaps assigned TRBD1 or TRBD2 (6 bases each). The germline CDR1 and CDR2 sequences are MGHRA and YSYEKL. V was pared by 2 bases and J by 1 base, with 14 bases between. This CDR3 comprises 16 residues. This CDR3 reads CASSQSLGGGQETQYF. CDR3 coding DNA: TGCGCCAGCAGCCAATCTCTAGGAGGGGGCCAAGAGACCCAGTACTTC.

Only one count was recorded for this clone. The rearrangement links TRBV6-4 to TRBJ1-2, with D hard to call. Trimming stripped 2 bases from V and 1 base from J, with 11 bases between. The CDR3 consists of 15 residues. Germline values: CDR1 MRHNA, CDR2 SNTAGT. CDR3 DNA: TGTGCCAGCAGTGACGCACAGCTCCTTAACTATGGCTACACCTTC. Its protein is CASSDAQLLNYGYTF.

The CDR3 sequence: CAISGGFTLEQYF. CDR3 bases: TGTGCCATCAGTGGAGGCTTCACGCTCGAGCAGTACTTC. J is TRBJ2-7 and V is TRBV10-3; D not resolved. Trimming stripped 4 bases from V and 6 bases from J, with 13 bases between. The CDR3 sequence is 13 residues long. CDR1 is ENHRY, CDR2 SYGVKD, per germline.

Concerning this clone: In the same sample, other DNA sequences code for this CDR3. V is TRBV7-9 and J is TRBJ2-7; 8 bases agree with TRBD1. Germline V lookup: CDR1 SEHNR, CDR2 FQNEAQ (reference sequence). CDR3 length: 15 residues. Germline trimming cut 1 base from V and 0 bases from J; bases unmatched to any gene: 2. CDR3 nucleotides: TGTGCCAGCAGCTTAGGACAGGGGCTCTCCTACGAGCAGTACTTC. Protein sequence: CASSLGQGLSYEQYF.

This clone has only one observation. V and J are TRBV7-8 and TRBJ2-1, with D perhaps given as TRBD1 or TRBD2 (5 bases each). The ends were cut back, 5 bases at V and 6 bases at J, with 17 bases in the middle. This CDR3 is 15 amino acids long. The germline V gene encodes CDR1 SGHVS and CDR2 FQNEAQ. The DNA of the CDR3 is TGTGCCAGCAGCCCCAGTACCTTTGGGGGCAATGAGCAGTTCTTC. This translates into CASSPSTFGGNEQFF.

The chain is built from TRBV4-3 and TRBJ2-1; no clear D. CDR3 length: 15 residues. With 0 bases removed from V and 6 bases from J, the gap between germline ends came to 12 bases. Germline assignment: CDR1 LGHNA and CDR2 YSLEER. The CDR3 here is CASSQEIQYLNEQFF. CDR3 sequence (DNA): TGCGCCAGCAGCCAAGAAATTCAGTACCTCAATGAGCAGTTCTTC.

V usage is TRBV7-6 and J usage is TRBJ2-7; 7 bases line up with TRBD1. This CDR3 region has 16 residues. Germline trimming cut 6 bases from V and 7 bases from J; bases unmatched to any gene: 18. Germline V gene data show CDR1 as SGHVS and CDR2 as FNYEAQ. CDR3 sequence (DNA): TGTGCCAGCAGTCGAGGGGAAGGGGGCTCAATTTGGGAGCAGTACTTC. Its protein is CASSRGEGGSIWEQYF.

The chain has TRBV18 and TRBJ1-6; D not resolved. Trimming stripped 4 bases from V and 7 bases from J, with 17 bases between. The CDR3 is made up of 16 amino acids. The germline V gene encodes CDR1 KGHSH and CDR2 LQKENI. In nucleotides, the CDR3 is TGTGCCAGCTCACTACAAGGTTTTGAGGGAAATTCACCCCTCCACTTT. Translation: CASSLQGFEGNSPLHF. Together with reference TRBV18 and TRBJ1-6, the CDR3 gives the full variable domain: NAGVMQNPRHLVRRRGQEARLRCSPMKGHSHVYWYRQLPEEGLKFMVYLQKENIIDESGMPKERFSAEFPKEGPSILRIQQVVRGDSAAYFCASSLQGFEGNSPLHFGNGTRLTVT.